This TCR beta chain was sequenced during a study of blood T cell repertoires in COVID-19. Some clones are missing from TCRdb's copy, which holds only in-frame ones; the method was immunoSEQ multiplex PCR. The table lists 100,000 to 150,000 clones, around 85% of them singletons. The CDR3 sequence is 14 residues long. V dropped 4 bases and J dropped 4; count of bases not matched to a gene: 3. Germline V gene data show CDR1 as SGHRS and CDR2 as YFSETQ. The rearrangement links TRBV5-1 to TRBJ2-2, with 8 bases fitting TRBD1. Source material: peripheral blood. This clonotype was obtained from a woman aged 80 or over with COVID-19, enrolled during active disease. CDR3 coding DNA: TGCGCCAGCAGCGGGACAGGCCCCACCGGGGAGCTGTTTTTT. This translates into CASSGTGPTGELFF.